This TCR beta chain is from a study of a mutant IDH1 vaccine in newly diagnosed glioma. Across the study: Patients previously underwent radiotherapy, temozolomide, or both, and most underwent both.

On this clone itself: What it binds is unknown.

This table comes from immunoSEQ multiplex PCR, and its TCRdb copy is limited to in-frame clones, with some not included. This table has about 60,000 clones, around 80% appearing once. Time point specified: week 35, safety follow-up. In the vaccine, a single dose held 300 ug of the mutant IDH1 20-mer peptide, along with topical imiquimod. Eight vaccine doses were administered to patients at weeks 1, 3, 5, 7, 11, 15, 19 and 23. Every donor had a new WHO grade 3 or 4 astrocytoma that was IDH1-mutant, with loss of nuclear ATRX. The TCR sequence derives from a man aged 25-45 years with glioma. Sequencing was performed on PBMCs, taken from a glioma patient whose treatment included an IDH1 peptide vaccine.

This CDR3 reads CASSQVFRGGTNYGYTF. In DNA form, the CDR3 reads TGCGCCAGCAGCCAAGTATTTCGGGGGGGAACTAACTATGGCTACACCTTC. The J gene is TRBJ1-2, the V gene TRBV4-1; possibly TRBD1 for D (5 bases). Deletions cut 1 base from V and 0 bases from J, with 15 bases between. The CDR3 sequence is 17 residues long. The germline V gene encodes CDR1 MGHRA and CDR2 YSYEKL.